Included here is one T cell receptor beta chain sequence, with context. The CDR3 extends over 15 amino acids. V was clipped by 3 bases and J by 7 bases; unmatched bases: 6. Time point noted: persistent/refractory GD, antithyroid drugs over 5 years with positive TRAb. The TCR library was made from RNA that had been extracted from PBMCs in TRIzol. These data originate in a study of regulatory T cells in long-lasting Graves disease. Through Arm-PCR of CDR3 regions and iRepertoire HTBI primers, TCR beta libraries were built. TCRdb passed the multiplex PCR reads through MiXCR, listing each CDR3 protein once. Among approximately 440,000 distinct CDR3 sequences, 23% were seen once, and the ten largest hold 26%.

The clonotype originates from a female donor with Graves disease. The material was peripheral blood mononuclear cells (PBMCs), obtained when the disease was refractory, from a patient treated with antithyroid drugs. V and J are TRBV12-3 or TRBV12-4 and TRBJ2-2, with 9 nucleotides matching TRBD2. Written as DNA, the CDR3 is TGTGCCAGCAGTTTGATAGCGGGAGCGCACGGGGAGCTGTTTTTT. Translating it yields CASSLIAGAHGELFF.